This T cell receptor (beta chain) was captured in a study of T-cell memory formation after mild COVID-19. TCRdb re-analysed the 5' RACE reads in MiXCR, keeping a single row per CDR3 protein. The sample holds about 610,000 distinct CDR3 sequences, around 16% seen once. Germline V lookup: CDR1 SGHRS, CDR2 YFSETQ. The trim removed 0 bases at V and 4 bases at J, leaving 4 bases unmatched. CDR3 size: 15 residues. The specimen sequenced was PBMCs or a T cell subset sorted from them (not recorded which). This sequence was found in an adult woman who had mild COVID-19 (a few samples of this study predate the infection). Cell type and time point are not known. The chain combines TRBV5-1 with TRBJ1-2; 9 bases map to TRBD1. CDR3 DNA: TGCGCCAGCAGCTTGGATGGGACAGGGCCCTATGGCTACACCTTC. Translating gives CASSLDGTGPYGYTF.